This is a list of T cell receptor beta chains from one sample in a study of cytomegalovirus exposure and HLA in healthy donors. The data were produced by immunoSEQ multiplex PCR, yet TCRdb's version contains in-frame clones alone and is incomplete. Of some 170,000 clones in the sample, approximately 75% were seen once. Sequencing input: PBMCs. These TCRs come from a man aged 25-45 years in good health and CMV-seropositive. Both conserved end residues are part of each CDR3. A D gene is named only where the DNA matches it firmly. Not every row has a clone size; where given, it reads once, few, many or a size class.

v_gene	d_gene	j_gene	abundance	CDR3nt	CDR3aa
TRBV6-5	TRBD1	TRBJ2-7	NA	TGTGCCAGCAGTCCCCGACAGGGAACTTACGAGCAGTACTTC	CASSPRQGTYEQYF
TRBV6-5	TRBD1	TRBJ2-1	NA	TGTGCCAGCAGTTACTACAGGACAGGGGTTTACAATGAGCAGTTCTTC	CASSYYRTGVYNEQFF
TRBV28	NA	TRBJ2-7	NA	TGTGCCAGCAGTTTAGTGGGCAGGGCTTTCTACGAGCAGTACTTC	CASSLVGRAFYEQYF
TRBV4-1	NA	TRBJ2-4	NA	TGCGCCAGCAGCCAAGATATGGGGCTAGCCAAAAACATTCAGTACTTC	CASSQDMGLAKNIQYF
TRBV5-3	NA	TRBJ1-5	few	TGTGCCAGAAGCTTGGTGTTCCCCTTAGGCGGTCCGGGGGATCAGCCCCAGCATTTT	CARSLVFPLGGPGDQPQHF
TRBV30	NA	TRBJ2-7	NA	TGTGCCTGGAGTGGTGGGGGGTACGAGCAGTACTTC	CAWSGGGYEQYF
TRBV7-8	NA	TRBJ1-5	NA	TGTGCCAGCAGCTTAGGACAGGCCGGAGAGGAGCCCCAGCATTTT	CASSLGQAGEEPQHF
TRBV2	NA	TRBJ2-1	once	TGTGCCAGCAGCTCCGACAGGAATGAGCAGTTCTTC	CASSSDRNEQFF
TRBV4-1	TRBD1	TRBJ2-2	NA	TGCGCCAGCAGCCAGGGACAGGGCGGCGGGGAGCTGTTTTTT	CASSQGQGGGELFF
TRBV2	NA	TRBJ2-7	NA	TGTGCCAGCAGTGAGACAGGTTACGAGCAGTACTTC	CASSETGYEQYF
TRBV5-6	NA	TRBJ2-5	NA	TGTGCCAGCAGCTCCCTGGGGGGCCAAGAGACCCAGTACTTC	CASSSLGGQETQYF
TRBV28	NA	TRBJ2-5	NA	TGTGCCAGCAGTTTGCCAGGGCCAGGGAGGCGCAAAGAGACCCAGTACTTC	CASSLPGPGRRKETQYF
TRBV7-2	TRBD2	TRBJ2-7	NA	TGTGCCAGCAGCTTCCATTCCGGGGGGACCTACGAGCAGTACTTC	CASSFHSGGTYEQYF
TRBV30	NA	TRBJ1-4	NA	TGTGCCTGGAGCGCAGGGGTCAATGAAAAACTGTTTTTT	CAWSAGVNEKLFF
TRBV28	NA	TRBJ2-1	NA	TGTGCCAGCACCCCTGTCGGGAGCTCCTACAATGAGCAGTTCTTC	CASTPVGSSYNEQFF
TRBV4-1	NA	TRBJ2-1	NA	TGCGCCAGCAGCCAAGAGGAGGGGAATGAGCAGTTCTTC	CASSQEEGNEQFF
TRBV20-1	NA	TRBJ2-3	once	TGCAGTGCTAGGTACGGGGATACGCAGTATTTT	CSARYGDTQYF
TRBV10-2	NA	TRBJ2-7	NA	TGCGCCAGCAGTCCTCAGAACGAGCAGTACTTC	CASSPQNEQYF
TRBV7-2	NA	TRBJ2-1	NA	TGTGCCAGCAGCTTAGATCAGTACAATGAGCAGTTCTTC	CASSLDQYNEQFF
TRBV14	NA	TRBJ1-3	NA	TGTGCCAGCAGCCAAGACGGTTCCGCCATATATTTT	CASSQDGSAIYF
TRBV11-2	NA	TRBJ1-6	NA	TGTGCCAGCAGCTTAGACAGTAATTCACCCCTCCACTTT	CASSLDSNSPLHF
TRBV18	NA	TRBJ2-7	NA	TGTGCCAGCTCACCACTGGGGTTAACTCCGGGGGAGCAGTACTTC	CASSPLGLTPGEQYF
TRBV6-6	NA	TRBJ2-7	once	TGTGCCAGCAGTTACTCGGATCGGGGATACGAGCAGTACTTC	CASSYSDRGYEQYF
TRBV14	NA	TRBJ2-2	NA	TGTGCCAGCAGCCAGGAGGAACGGATAACCAACACCGGGGAGCTGTTTTTT	CASSQEERITNTGELFF
TRBV29-1	NA	TRBJ2-3	NA	TGCAGCGTTGAATCGCTCCTAGTTAACACAGATACGCAGTATTTT	CSVESLLVNTDTQYF
TRBV10-3	TRBD2	TRBJ2-6	once	TGTGCCATCAGTGAGTCGGCGGGGGGATCTGGGGCCAACGTCCTGACTTTC	CAISESAGGSGANVLTF
TRBV5-1	NA	TRBJ2-5	NA	TGCGCCAGCAGCTTTGAACAGGGACAAGAGACCCAGTACTTC	CASSFEQGQETQYF
TRBV5-1	TRBD2	TRBJ2-2	once	TGCGCCAGCAGCGCCTCTAGCGGAAACACCGGGGAGCTGTTTTTT	CASSASSGNTGELFF
TRBV5-6	TRBD1	TRBJ2-7	NA	TGTGCCAGCAGCCCCTACGGACAGGATGCCTACGAGCAGTACTTC	CASSPYGQDAYEQYF
TRBV30	NA	TRBJ2-2	NA	TGTGCCTGGAGGGCCCTTTTGTACACCGGGGAGCTGTTTTTT	CAWRALLYTGELFF
TRBV4-3	TRBD2	TRBJ2-1	NA	TGCGCCAGCAGCCAAGGTGATAGCGGGGAGCAGTTCTTC	CASSQGDSGEQFF
TRBV6-1	NA	TRBJ2-7	NA	TGTGCCAGCAGTGAGCAGCGGCAGGCGGTTCTGGAGCAGTACTTC	CASSEQRQAVLEQYF
TRBV2	NA	TRBJ2-1	NA	TGTGCCAGCAGGCAGGGTGTTTCAGGGGAGCAGTTCTTC	CASRQGVSGEQFF
TRBV10-2	TRBD2	TRBJ2-1	NA	TGCGCCAGCGGCGGACTAGCGGGGGACAATGAGCAGTTCTTC	CASGGLAGDNEQFF
TRBV6-5	NA	TRBJ2-5	NA	TGTGCCAGCAGTTACTCTTGGACAGAAAAAGAGACCCAGTACTTC	CASSYSWTEKETQYF
TRBV19	TRBD1	TRBJ1-2	NA	TGTGCCAGTAGTCTCCAGGACAGGGTCCCCTATGGCTACACCTTC	CASSLQDRVPYGYTF
TRBV6-4	NA	TRBJ2-6	NA	TGTGCCAGCAGTGCATCATCCTCTGGGGCCAACGTCCTGACTTTC	CASSASSSGANVLTF